This note documents a single TCR beta chain sequence. What it recognizes is unknown. The data derive from a study of radiotherapy plus CTLA-4 blockade in lung cancer. Germline assignment: CDR1 SNHLY and CDR2 FYNNEI. V lost 10 bases and J lost 2, with 14 bases in between. This CDR3 comprises 13 residues. Clones were sequenced by immunoSEQ multiplex PCR, and TCRdb holds only the in-frame ones, with some missing. The repertoire holds over 45,000 clones, with under 80% as singletons. Lung cancer patients with chemo-refractory metastatic non-small-cell disease were given focal radiation plus CTLA-4 blockade with ipilimumab. Overall study findings and caveats: According to reports, early shifts in blood T cell clones, alongside interferon-beta, forecast response most accurately. Radiotherapy with ipilimumab was followed by blood expansion of tumor-derived clones.

This receptor was taken from a human donor with non-small cell lung cancer who had a complete response to radiotherapy plus ipilimumab. The chain joins TRBV2 to TRBJ1-1, with D unclear. Source: peripheral blood, taken from a patient treated with radiotherapy plus ipilimumab. CDR3: CATLREVNTEAFF. In nucleotides, the CDR3 is TGTGCCACCCTGAGGGAGGTTAACACTGAAGCTTTCTTT.